This T cell receptor beta chain came from a study of cytomegalovirus exposure and HLA in healthy donors (dated by TCRdb to between 2016 and 2019). Study-wide context: In an earlier analysis of under 600 of the donors, roughly 300 Gb of sequence data and 90 million to 120 million unique TCR beta sequences from about 179 million T cells were reported. An early release that covered 500 to 800 HLA-typed donors contained approximately 300 gigabases of sequencing data and around 80 million unique TCR sequences. Of the roughly 420 genotyped donors, 75% to 85% were placed in the genetic ancestry cluster associated with self-reported Caucasian donors. The study was designed to test whether signatures of past pathogen exposure could be identified by cataloging public T cell receptors. The study profiled the T cell repertoires of under 700 subjects by immunosequencing and related them to cytomegalovirus serostatus. In addition to the first cohort of hundreds of subjects, a separate validation cohort of approximately 130 different subjects was used. To predict cytomegalovirus infection status, the study combined high-throughput TCR immunosequencing, statistical association of individual TCRs with disease status, and machine learning. In a later analysis, previously published TCR beta repertoires from more than 500 donors were re-analyzed and high-resolution HLA genotyping was added so that TCR occurrence patterns could be studied. The later analysis used no new phenotypic data to find candidate immune exposures, relying instead on TCR beta sequences and their occurrence across donors. In an earlier analysis of roughly 600 of the donors, high-throughput TCR beta sequencing was used to judge whether each TCR beta V gene segment behaved as functional or pseudogenic. Donor age, sex, ethnicity and CMV serostatus were compiled together with the repertoire data. A later genetic analysis used genome-wide SNP genotypes for 398 of the 666 donors, treating that subset as a discovery cohort. Every discovery cohort repertoire had been produced on one sequencing platform. Class I and class II HLA loci were covered by the typing at four-digit resolution. The number of typed donors differed by locus: about 620-630 for A, B, C, DRB1 and DQB1; approximately 520 for DQA1; some 590 for DPA1; and roughly 490 for DPB1. Five DR-DQ haplotypes were treated as single units for association and clustering because of strong linkage in the cohort. Among around 400 genotyped donors of the cohort, an average of approximately 220,000 unique TCR beta nucleotide sequences was sequenced per donor, of which approximately 18% were non-productive.

Library method: the immunoSEQ multiplex PCR assay. The multiplex PCR relied on a mix of 60 forward primers for TCR Vbeta segments and 13 reverse primers for TCR Jbeta segments. The CDR3 region of rearranged TCR beta genes was amplified from genomic DNA with a multiplex PCR assay. The Illumina HiSeq System was used to sequence the amplified TCR beta libraries as 87-base-pair reads. In the paper's pipeline: A later analysis counted around 72 million unique TCR beta chains across the 690 or so repertoires, and some 11 million of these chains were shared by at least two donors. Raw reads were error-corrected and collapsed into unique sequences by a nearest-neighbor algorithm in which closely related sequences were merged to remove PCR and sequencing errors. CDR3 sequences were aligned to IMGT reference sequences to assign V, D and J gene segments. For a sequence to be retained, at least a six-nucleotide match to both a V gene segment and a J gene segment was required. A rearrangement was called productive if the CDR3 had no stop codons and remained in frame with V and J, and every other rearrangement was called non-productive. CDR3 was defined according to IMGT convention as the region running from the second conserved V-encoded cysteine to the conserved J-encoded phenylalanine. Sequences without an unambiguous match to a single V gene segment were excluded from the earlier analysis of several hundred of the donors. In an earlier analysis of approximately 590 of the donors, V segments were called functional above 56.7% productive rearrangements and were called segregating when the between-donor standard deviation exceeded 5%. A statistical classification framework was built for diagnosing cytomegalovirus status from the catalog of TCR beta chain sequences. In a later analysis, TCR nucleotide sequences were compared against IMGT/GENE-DB human TR gene sequences so that V and J genes could be assigned. A later analysis assigned CDR3 sequences and most-parsimonious VDJ recombination scenarios with the TCRdist pipeline. A later analysis defined each TCR beta chain by its CDR3 amino acid sequence plus V-gene family, and excluded reads lacking a unique V-gene family. In a later analysis, some 600 highly shared, low-generation-probability nucleotide sequences were removed to address suspected cross-contamination and a sequencing artifact. A later analysis calculated a clonal expansion index for each public chain from normalized within-repertoire ranks of inferred template counts. In a later analysis, generation probabilities were computed using a VDJ recombination model fitted to out-of-frame rearrangements, and the results were checked against IGoR. Hypergeometric tests were used in a later analysis to score TCR-TCR, TCR-HLA and TCR-CMV co-occurrence, with a repertoire-size bias correction applied to the TCR pairs. To estimate false discovery rates, a later analysis permuted the HLA or CMV assignments 20 times. In a later analysis, co-occurring TCRs were grouped using DBSCAN, with TCRdist sequence similarity added in when clustering inside HLA-allele-positive subsets. For co-occurrence clustering, repertoires with fewer than 30,000 or more than 120,000 public chains were excluded, along with four to six repertoires with anomalous nucleotide sharing. In TCRdb, the immuneACCESS table is reduced to in-frame sequences with V and J assigned. These tables do not hold every clone; where another copy was compared, an unresolved V gene accounts for under half, and the others remain unexplained. Clonal size and the V and J genes are those of that table, whereas D and trimming came from the DNA. The sample table records fewer than 110,000 clones; around 80% of these occur just once. The ten largest clones take up less than 3% of the sample.

The cohort was made up of 500 to 850 healthy bone marrow donors. Cohort members were all nominally healthy when sampled, although unrecorded immune exposures were likely present. The donor tested CMV seropositive, placing the donor among the 289 seropositive members of the cohort. A peripheral blood sample was collected from each donor, and TCR beta sequencing was performed on peripheral blood mononuclear cells. Genomic DNA was extracted from the blood cell samples with the Qiagen DNeasy Blood Extraction Kit. With respect to this clone: The clone's antigen remains unknown. No much larger clonotype is one base removed from it; base qualities were not supplied.

The CDR3, cysteine through phenylalanine, is 14 amino acids long. The kept DNA is CDR3 alone, 42 bases in frame from the first base. Trimming removed 5 bases from V and 4 bases from J; the gene matches leave 5 bases unexplained. The germline V gene specifies MNHEY as CDR1 and SVGAGI as CDR2. Overall study results and their limits: The sequencing pipeline was judged likely to have produced a cluster of highly shared sequence variants as a technical artifact. A later analysis found that HLA-associated TCR beta chains were more clonally expanded and had lower generation probabilities than equally common non-associated chains. The earlier analysis of 587 of the donors excluded roughly 17 rarely observed V segments, including chromosome 9 orphons, because counts were too low. Correlated functional status among segregating V segments might reflect linkage disequilibrium, but an unknown experimental factor could not be ruled out. Assigning TCR associations to individual alleles was difficult when HLA alleles, especially DR and DQ, strongly co-occurred. Most CMV-associated TCR beta chains appeared to be HLA-restricted in a later analysis, and the HLA associations seemed to be driven largely by CMV exposure. A later genetic analysis associated a missense DCLRE1C variant with V-gene and J-gene trimming of TCR beta chains, and an independent cohort replicated the association. In a later analysis, TCR association rates were found to vary across HLA loci, with the most associated TCRs seen for DRB1 alleles and the fewest for HLA-C alleles. A later analysis reported that several top co-occurrence clusters appeared linked to parvovirus B19, influenza, CMV and Epstein-Barr virus. The presence/absence analyses assumed that sequencing depth was roughly uniform across donors, and that assumption may not be true. Because the 87-base-pair reads could not distinguish some IMGT-functional V segments, including TRBV6-2 and TRBV6-3, those segments were excluded. The study listed 150 to 200 TCR beta chains as associated with cytomegalovirus. For the cohort, immune exposure information was limited to CMV serostatus. The authors suggested that the approach could potentially be generalized to other disease states and immunological phenotypes. In vitro tests confirmed that a few of the cytomegalovirus-associated TCR beta chains recognize cytomegalovirus antigens. A later analysis associated some 17,000 TCR beta sequences with specific HLA alleles at a false discovery rate of 0.05. Because HLA typing was missing for some donors at each locus, association tests included only the typed subset. According to a later genetic analysis, donors in an Asian-associated ancestry cluster had fewer N-insertions in productive TCRs than the approximately 630-donor mean. A further reported finding was that TCR beta sequences accurately predicted the HLA-A and HLA-B alleles for most subjects in the first cohort. Across donors, most TCR sequences were observed very rarely, whereas some public TCRs were present in many individuals. Broadly in line with IMGT annotations, most TCR beta V segments showed up in productive rearrangements about 87% or about 30% of the time in an earlier analysis of approximately 600 of the donors. In this cohort, only TCR beta chains were sequenced, and detectable features were limited by the absence of alpha or paired-chain data. Cytomegalovirus status was reported to be diagnosed by the classifier with high specificity and sensitivity in both the original and validation cohorts.

The TCR was taken from a man aged 25-45 years in good health and CMV-seropositive. The sequenced sample consisted of PBMCs. The rearranged chain carries TRBV6-5 and TRBJ1-5; 7 bases in the junction line up with TRBD1. The CDR3 region reads CASSRTGLNQPQHF. The nucleotide sequence is TGTGCCAGCAGTAGGACAGGACTGAATCAGCCCCAGCATTTT.